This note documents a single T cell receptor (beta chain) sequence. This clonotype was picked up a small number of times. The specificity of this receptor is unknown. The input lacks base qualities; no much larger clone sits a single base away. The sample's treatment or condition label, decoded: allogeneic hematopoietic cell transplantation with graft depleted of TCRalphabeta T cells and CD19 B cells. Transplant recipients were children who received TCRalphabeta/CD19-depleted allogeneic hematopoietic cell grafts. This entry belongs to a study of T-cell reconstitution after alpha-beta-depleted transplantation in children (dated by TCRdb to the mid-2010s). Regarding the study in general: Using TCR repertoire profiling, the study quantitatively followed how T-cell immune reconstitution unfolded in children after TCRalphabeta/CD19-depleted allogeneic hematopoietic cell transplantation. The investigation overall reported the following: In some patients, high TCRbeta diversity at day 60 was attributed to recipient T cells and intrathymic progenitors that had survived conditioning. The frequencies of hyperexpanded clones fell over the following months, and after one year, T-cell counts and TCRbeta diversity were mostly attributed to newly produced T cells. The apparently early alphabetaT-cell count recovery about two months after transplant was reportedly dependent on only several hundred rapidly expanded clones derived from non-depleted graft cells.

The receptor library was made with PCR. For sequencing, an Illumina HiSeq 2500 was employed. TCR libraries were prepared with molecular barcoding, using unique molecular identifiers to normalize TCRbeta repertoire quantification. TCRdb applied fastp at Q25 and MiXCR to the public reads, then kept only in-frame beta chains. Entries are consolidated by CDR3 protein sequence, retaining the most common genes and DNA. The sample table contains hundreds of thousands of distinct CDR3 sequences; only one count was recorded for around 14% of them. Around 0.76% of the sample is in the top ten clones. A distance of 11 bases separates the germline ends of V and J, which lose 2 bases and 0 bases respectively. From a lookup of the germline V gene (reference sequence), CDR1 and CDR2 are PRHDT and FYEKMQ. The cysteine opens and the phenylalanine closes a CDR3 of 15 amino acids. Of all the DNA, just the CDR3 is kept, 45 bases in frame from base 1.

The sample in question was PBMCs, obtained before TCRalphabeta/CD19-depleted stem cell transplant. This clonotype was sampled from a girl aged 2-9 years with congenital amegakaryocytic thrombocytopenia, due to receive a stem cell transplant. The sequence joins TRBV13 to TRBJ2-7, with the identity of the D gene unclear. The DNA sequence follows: TGTGCCAGCAGCTTATCCGGGTCGGCCTCCTACGAGCAGTACTTC. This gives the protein CASSLSGSASYEQYF.